There are a few counts of the clone carrying this T cell receptor beta chain. Its target is not known. The data are from a study of blood T cells in healthy people across ages. Broader study findings: The authors considered diversity estimates from one million T cells to be underestimates.

A second about 7 to 11 cycle PCR used barcoded and J-beta primers. TCRdb fed the 5' RACE reads into MiXCR, producing one record per CDR3 protein. Among roughly 860,000 distinct CDR3 sequences, about 62% were seen once, and the ten largest hold approximately 30%. The CDR3 spans 16 residues. The V gene end was trimmed by 6 bases and the J gene end by 0 bases; junction bases not matched to a gene: 7. Germline CDR1 SEHNR, CDR2 FQNEAQ (reference sequence). The specimen was blood. The source is a man aged 25 to 40 in good health. The J gene is TRBJ2-4, the V gene TRBV7-9, with 8 positions matching TRBD1. The CDR3 DNA is TGTGCCAGCAGTCCTACAGGGGGACTAGCCAAAAACATTCAGTACTTC. Translating it yields CASSPTGGLAKNIQYF.